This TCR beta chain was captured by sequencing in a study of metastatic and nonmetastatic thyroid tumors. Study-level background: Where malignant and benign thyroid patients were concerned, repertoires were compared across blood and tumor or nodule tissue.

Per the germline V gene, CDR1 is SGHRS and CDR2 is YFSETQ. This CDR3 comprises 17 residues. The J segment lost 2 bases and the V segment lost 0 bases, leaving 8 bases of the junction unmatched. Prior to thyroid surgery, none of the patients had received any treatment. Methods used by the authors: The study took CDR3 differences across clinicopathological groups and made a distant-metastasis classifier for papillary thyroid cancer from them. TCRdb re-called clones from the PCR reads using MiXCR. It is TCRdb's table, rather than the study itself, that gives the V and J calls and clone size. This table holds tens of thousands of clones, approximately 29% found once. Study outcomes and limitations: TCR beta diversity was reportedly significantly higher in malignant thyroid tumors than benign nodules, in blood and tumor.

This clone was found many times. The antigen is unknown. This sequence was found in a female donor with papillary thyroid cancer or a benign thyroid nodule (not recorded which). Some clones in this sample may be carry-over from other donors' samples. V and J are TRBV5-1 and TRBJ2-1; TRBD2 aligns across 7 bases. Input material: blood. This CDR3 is CASSLGLPSGTYNEQFF. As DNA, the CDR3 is TGCGCCAGCAGCTTGGGACTACCTAGCGGCACCTACAATGAGCAGTTCTTC.